These T cell receptor beta chains were read from a single sample in a study of blood T cell repertoires in COVID-19. TCRdb's table, derived via immunoSEQ multiplex PCR, lists solely in-frame clones and lacks some. The sample shows about 200,000 clones, around 84% of them seen only once. Sequencing used PBMCs or T cells enriched from blood (not recorded which). The receptors stem from a man aged 40-50 years who had recovered from COVID-19. CDR3s include the opening cysteine and the closing phenylalanine or tryptophan. The order of the fields is D gene, J gene, V gene, clone size, CDR3 DNA, CDR3 protein. The D gene is left open where the match is weak. The size field is filled for only some rows; it gives once, few, many or a size class.

d_call: -; j_call: TRBJ2-7; v_call: TRBV4-2; clone_size: -; cdr3_nt: TGTGCCAGCAGCCAACTTACTAGCTCGAACTACGAGCAGTACTTC; cdr3_aa: CASSQLTSSNYEQYF
d_call: TRBD1; j_call: TRBJ2-1; v_call: TRBV12-3/TRBV12-4; clone_size: -; cdr3_nt: TGTGCCAGCAGCCTTGACAGGGGAGAGCAGTTCTTC; cdr3_aa: CASSLDRGEQFF
d_call: -; j_call: TRBJ1-6; v_call: TRBV10-2; clone_size: -; cdr3_nt: TGCGCCAGCAGCCCGGGACACGGAAATTCACCCCTCCACTTT; cdr3_aa: CASSPGHGNSPLHF
d_call: TRBD2; j_call: TRBJ2-7; v_call: TRBV15; clone_size: -; cdr3_nt: TGTGCCACCAGCAGGATCCGACTAGCGCACTACGAGCAGTACTTC; cdr3_aa: CATSRIRLAHYEQYF
d_call: -; j_call: TRBJ1-5; v_call: TRBV7-2; clone_size: -; cdr3_nt: TGTGCCAGCAGCTTAACAGGGTCCAATCAGCCCCAGCATTTT; cdr3_aa: CASSLTGSNQPQHF
d_call: TRBD2; j_call: TRBJ2-3; v_call: TRBV7-3; clone_size: -; cdr3_nt: TGTGCCAGCAGCTTAGGGACTAGCGGGAGGCCGAGGGAGGCAGATACGCAGTATTTT; cdr3_aa: CASSLGTSGRPREADTQYF
d_call: -; j_call: TRBJ2-7; v_call: TRBV7-9; clone_size: -; cdr3_nt: TGTGCCAGCAGTTTGAGCCCCGGCTACGAGCAGTACTTC; cdr3_aa: CASSLSPGYEQYF
d_call: TRBD2; j_call: TRBJ2-1; v_call: TRBV5-4; clone_size: -; cdr3_nt: TGTGCCAGCAGCGTGATAGCGGGACTGACCTACAATGAGCAGTTCTTC; cdr3_aa: CASSVIAGLTYNEQFF
d_call: TRBD1; j_call: TRBJ2-7; v_call: TRBV29-1; clone_size: once; cdr3_nt: TGCAGCGTTGAAGTGGCAGGGGGCGGTTACGAGCAGTACTTC; cdr3_aa: CSVEVAGGGYEQYF
d_call: -; j_call: TRBJ1-6; v_call: TRBV11-1; clone_size: -; cdr3_nt: TGTGCCAGCAGCTTAGGGGGGCATTCACCCCTCCACTTT; cdr3_aa: CASSLGGHSPLHF
d_call: TRBD1; j_call: TRBJ2-7; v_call: TRBV19; clone_size: once; cdr3_nt: TGTGCCAGTAGTATAGGGACAGGATCTTACGAGCAGTACTTC; cdr3_aa: CASSIGTGSYEQYF
d_call: -; j_call: TRBJ1-4; v_call: TRBV5-1; clone_size: -; cdr3_nt: TGCGCCAGCAGCTTGGCCATTTCGGCAACTAATGAAAAACTGTTTTTT; cdr3_aa: CASSLAISATNEKLFF
d_call: -; j_call: TRBJ2-5; v_call: TRBV30; clone_size: -; cdr3_nt: TGTGCCTGGAGGAAGACAGTTTCCCAAGAGACCCAGTACTTC; cdr3_aa: CAWRKTVSQETQYF
d_call: TRBD1; j_call: TRBJ1-6; v_call: TRBV7-2; clone_size: -; cdr3_nt: TGTGCCAGCAGCCCAGGGACAGTCAATTCACCCCTCCACTTT; cdr3_aa: CASSPGTVNSPLHF
d_call: TRBD1; j_call: TRBJ1-5; v_call: TRBV6-1; clone_size: few; cdr3_nt: TGTGCCAGCAGTGGATCTGGGACAGGGATCAATCAGCCCCAGCATTTT; cdr3_aa: CASSGSGTGINQPQHF
d_call: -; j_call: TRBJ2-7; v_call: TRBV27; clone_size: -; cdr3_nt: TGTGCCAGCAGTCTTAGCAAAAGTCCATACGAGCAGTACTTC; cdr3_aa: CASSLSKSPYEQYF
d_call: TRBD2; j_call: TRBJ2-2; v_call: TRBV6-1; clone_size: -; cdr3_nt: TGTGCCAGCAGTGACGCAACGGGAGGTTGGACCGGGGAGCTGTTTTTT; cdr3_aa: CASSDATGGWTGELFF
d_call: -; j_call: TRBJ2-3; v_call: TRBV28; clone_size: -; cdr3_nt: TGTGCCAGCAGTTTCGCGGGCTCCACAGATACGCAGTATTTT; cdr3_aa: CASSFAGSTDTQYF
d_call: -; j_call: TRBJ2-5; v_call: TRBV5-1; clone_size: few; cdr3_nt: TGCGCCAGCAGCTATTCACAAAGCGGGACCCAGTACTTC; cdr3_aa: CASSYSQSGTQYF
d_call: -; j_call: TRBJ2-2; v_call: TRBV2; clone_size: -; cdr3_nt: TGTGCCAGCAGTGATCCCGGGGAGAGCACCGGGGAGCTGTTTTTT; cdr3_aa: CASSDPGESTGELFF
d_call: TRBD1; j_call: TRBJ2-7; v_call: TRBV7-6; clone_size: -; cdr3_nt: TGTGCCAGCAGCCCCGGGACAGGAAGGGGCGAGCAGTACTTC; cdr3_aa: CASSPGTGRGEQYF
d_call: TRBD2; j_call: TRBJ2-7; v_call: TRBV10-2; clone_size: once; cdr3_nt: TGCGCCAGCAGTGAGTCTGCTAGCGGTTCCTACGAGCAGTACTTC; cdr3_aa: CASSESASGSYEQYF
d_call: -; j_call: TRBJ1-3; v_call: TRBV3-1/TRBV3-2; clone_size: -; cdr3_nt: TGTGCCAGCAGCCCCCGGGGGGGTCCCTCTGGAAACACCATATATTTT; cdr3_aa: CASSPRGGPSGNTIYF
d_call: -; j_call: TRBJ2-5; v_call: TRBV27; clone_size: -; cdr3_nt: TGTGCCAGCAGTTTATGGTCAGGCCAAGAGACCCAGTACTTC; cdr3_aa: CASSLWSGQETQYF
d_call: -; j_call: TRBJ2-7; v_call: TRBV5-8; clone_size: few; cdr3_nt: TGTGCCAGCAGCTTGGGGCGCCAGGTAAACTACGAGCAGTACTTC; cdr3_aa: CASSLGRQVNYEQYF
d_call: -; j_call: TRBJ2-3; v_call: TRBV5-1; clone_size: few; cdr3_nt: TGCGCCAGCAGTAAACAGGCTAGCACAGATACGCAGTATTTT; cdr3_aa: CASSKQASTDTQYF
d_call: -; j_call: TRBJ2-1; v_call: TRBV2; clone_size: -; cdr3_nt: TGTGCCAGCATTCCCACGGGAATTCTAGTATACAATGAGCAGTTCTTC; cdr3_aa: CASIPTGILVYNEQFF
d_call: -; j_call: TRBJ1-1; v_call: TRBV14; clone_size: -; cdr3_nt: TGTGCCAGCAGCCAAGGTCCAAGGTGGGGTGGACAGATGAACACTGAAGCTTTCTTT; cdr3_aa: CASSQGPRWGGQMNTEAFF
d_call: TRBD2; j_call: TRBJ2-4; v_call: TRBV15; clone_size: -; cdr3_nt: TGTGCCACCAGCAGAGAGGGACTAATAAACATTCAGTACTTC; cdr3_aa: CATSREGLINIQYF
d_call: TRBD2; j_call: TRBJ2-5; v_call: TRBV5-5; clone_size: -; cdr3_nt: TGTGCCAGCCTGGAGGGAGGCGGGAGGGGCGAGACCCAGTACTTC; cdr3_aa: CASLEGGGRGETQYF
d_call: -; j_call: TRBJ1-2; v_call: TRBV28; clone_size: -; cdr3_nt: TGTGCCAGCAGTCCCGGGGATTCTGGCTACACCTTC; cdr3_aa: CASSPGDSGYTF
d_call: -; j_call: TRBJ2-5; v_call: TRBV5-1; clone_size: once; cdr3_nt: TGCGCCAGCAGCCCGGAGCCTGAGGACGGACTACTCCAAGAGACCCAGTACTTC; cdr3_aa: CASSPEPEDGLLQETQYF